This T cell receptor beta chain derives from a study of blood T cell repertoires in COVID-19. Study at large: COVID-19 samples, acute and convalescent, were from the United States, Italy and Spain.

CDR1 is MNHNY and CDR2 is SVGAGI in the germline V gene (reference sequence). V was pared by 4 bases and J by 6 bases, with 9 bases between. The CDR3 has 12 residues. Profiling relied on immunoSEQ multiplex PCR, and the TCRdb table lists in-frame clones only, not all of them. The table includes about 130,000 clones, around three quarters detected once. The rearrangement joins TRBV6-6 to TRBJ1-2; D gene ambiguous. Sequencing was done on a sample of peripheral blood. This TCR derives from a human donor in a cohort sampled during active COVID-19. The CDR3 region is CASSFIEDGYTF. The CDR3 nucleotides are TGTGCCAGCAGTTTCATAGAAGATGGCTACACCTTC.